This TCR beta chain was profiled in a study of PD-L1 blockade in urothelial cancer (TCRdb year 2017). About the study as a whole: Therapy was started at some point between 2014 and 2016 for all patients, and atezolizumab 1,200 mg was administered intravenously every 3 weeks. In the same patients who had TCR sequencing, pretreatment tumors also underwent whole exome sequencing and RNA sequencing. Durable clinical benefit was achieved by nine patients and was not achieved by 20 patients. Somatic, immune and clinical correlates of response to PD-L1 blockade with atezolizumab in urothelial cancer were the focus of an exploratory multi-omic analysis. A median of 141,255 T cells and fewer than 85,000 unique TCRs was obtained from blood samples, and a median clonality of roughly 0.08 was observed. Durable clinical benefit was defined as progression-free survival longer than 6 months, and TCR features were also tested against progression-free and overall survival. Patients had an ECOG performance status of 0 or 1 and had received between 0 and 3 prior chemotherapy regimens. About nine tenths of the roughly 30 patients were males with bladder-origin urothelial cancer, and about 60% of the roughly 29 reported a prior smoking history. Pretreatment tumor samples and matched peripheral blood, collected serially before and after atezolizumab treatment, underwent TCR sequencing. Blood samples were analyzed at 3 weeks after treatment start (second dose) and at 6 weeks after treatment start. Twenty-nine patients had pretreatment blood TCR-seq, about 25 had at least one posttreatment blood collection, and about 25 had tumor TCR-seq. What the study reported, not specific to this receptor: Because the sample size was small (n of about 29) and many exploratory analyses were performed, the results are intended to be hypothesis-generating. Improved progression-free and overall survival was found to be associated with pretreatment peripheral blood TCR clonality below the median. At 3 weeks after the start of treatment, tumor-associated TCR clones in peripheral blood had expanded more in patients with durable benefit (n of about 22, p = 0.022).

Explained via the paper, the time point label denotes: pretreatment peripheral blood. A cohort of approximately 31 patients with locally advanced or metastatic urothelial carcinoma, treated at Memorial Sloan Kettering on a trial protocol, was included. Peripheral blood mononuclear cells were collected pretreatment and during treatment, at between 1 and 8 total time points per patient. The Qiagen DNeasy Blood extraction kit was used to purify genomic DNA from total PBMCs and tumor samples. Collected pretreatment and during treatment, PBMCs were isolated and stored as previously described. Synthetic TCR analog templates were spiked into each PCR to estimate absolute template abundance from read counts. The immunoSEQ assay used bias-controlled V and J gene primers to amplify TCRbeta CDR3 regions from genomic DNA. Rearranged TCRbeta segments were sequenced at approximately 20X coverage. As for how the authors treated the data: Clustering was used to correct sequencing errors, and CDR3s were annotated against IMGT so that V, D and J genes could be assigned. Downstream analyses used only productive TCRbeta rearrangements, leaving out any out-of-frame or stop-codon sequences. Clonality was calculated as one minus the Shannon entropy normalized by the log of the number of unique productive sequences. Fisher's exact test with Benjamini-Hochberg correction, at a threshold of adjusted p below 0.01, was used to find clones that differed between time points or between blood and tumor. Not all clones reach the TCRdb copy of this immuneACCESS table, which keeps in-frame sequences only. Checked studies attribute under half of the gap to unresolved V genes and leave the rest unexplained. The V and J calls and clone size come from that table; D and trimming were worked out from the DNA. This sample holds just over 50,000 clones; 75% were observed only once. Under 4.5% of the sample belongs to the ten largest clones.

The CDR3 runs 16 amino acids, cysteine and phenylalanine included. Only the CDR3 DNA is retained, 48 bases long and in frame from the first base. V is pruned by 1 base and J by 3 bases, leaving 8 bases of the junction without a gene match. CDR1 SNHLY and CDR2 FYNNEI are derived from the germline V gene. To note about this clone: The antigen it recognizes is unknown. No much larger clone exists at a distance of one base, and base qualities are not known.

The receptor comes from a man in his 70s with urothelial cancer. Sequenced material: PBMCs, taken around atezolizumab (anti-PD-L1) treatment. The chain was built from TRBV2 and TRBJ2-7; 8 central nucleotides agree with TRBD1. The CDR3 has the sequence CASSEGTGSTYYEQYF. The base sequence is TGTGCCAGCAGTGAAGGGACAGGGTCCACCTACTACGAGCAGTACTTC.